This TCR beta chain was captured by sequencing in a study of T cells after yellow fever vaccination. The sample holds a few counts of this clonotype. Germline V gives CDR1 SGHTA, CDR2 FQGNSA. Unmatched junction bases numbered 8, after V lost 3 bases and J lost 4 bases. This CDR3 contains 15 residues. TCRdb re-called the 5' RACE reads with MiXCR, one entry per CDR3 protein. This sample has 200,000 to 300,000 distinct CDR3 sequences, with about 7% found just once. The TCR originated in a man aged 25 to 40 who received the YFV17D yellow fever vaccine. Sequences were derived from CD4+ T cells sorted from PBMCs, sampled on the day of the yellow fever booster vaccination. This chain links TRBV7-2 with TRBJ2-7; 8 nucleotides match TRBD2. The CDR3 loop reads CASSLAASGPYEQYF. As DNA, the CDR3 is TGTGCCAGCAGCTTGGCTGCTAGCGGGCCATACGAGCAGTACTTC.